This entry is about one T cell receptor (beta chain). The data are from a study of blood T cell repertoires in COVID-19. The germline gives CDR1 MNHEY, CDR2 SVGAGI. This CDR3 contains 14 residues. The ends lost 6 bases at V and 10 bases at J; junction bases unmatched: 9. TCRdb keeps only in-frame clones here, not all; method: immunoSEQ multiplex PCR. The sample consists of 110,000 to 150,000 clones, roughly 75% of them appearing once. Donors in Cohort 3 who had recovered were those with two negative PCRs, healthcare professional clearance, or resolution of their symptoms. The TCR comes from a woman aged 45-65 years who had recovered from COVID-19. The V gene is TRBV6-5, the J gene TRBJ1-5, with 10 bases fitting TRBD1. Sequencing was done on a sample of PBMCs or T cells enriched from blood (not recorded which). The CDR3 nucleotides are TGTGCCAGCAGGTCCGGGACAGGGGCTTTACCCCAGCATTTT. It specifies CASRSGTGALPQHF.